This T cell receptor beta chain stems from a study of T cell responses to AZD1222 COVID-19 vaccine. TCRdb's copy holds only in-frame clones and misses some; the assay was immunoSEQ multiplex PCR. The table has about 120,000 clones, 75% to 90% seen once. With 4 bases clipped from V and 8 bases from J, the junction kept 7 bases outside the gene matches. Per germline, CDR1 SGHTA and CDR2 FQGNSA. This CDR3 region has 14 residues. The source was peripheral blood, collected on day 0 of AZD1222 vaccination. The origin of this receptor is an adult in good health. The chain carries TRBV7-2 and TRBJ1-2; TRBD1 matches at 10 bases. The CDR3 loop reads CASSSQGQGRGYTF. CDR3 sequence (DNA): TGTGCCAGCAGCTCCCAGGGACAGGGGAGAGGCTACACCTTC.